Shown below are 19 T cell receptor beta chains from a single sample sequenced in a study of OX40 agonist ivuxolimab in advanced cancers. TCRdb keeps only in-frame clones here, not all; method: immunoSEQ multiplex PCR. This sample has fewer than 85,000 clones, with 80% to 85% found just once. The sample consisted of CD4+ or CD8+ T cells sorted from blood, taken in a trial of the OX40 agonist ivuxolimab. These receptors came from an adult with an advanced solid tumor such as melanoma, head and neck, liver or kidney cancer.

The chain couples TRBV7-3 to TRBJ2-2; no definite D call. The CDR3 contains 14 residues. CDR1 and CDR2 from the germline V gene are SGHTA and FQGTGA. Trimming stripped 6 bases from V and 0 bases from J, with 8 bases between. CDR3: CASSRSANTGELFF. Here the CDR3 DNA reads TGTGCCAGCAGTCGCAGCGCGAACACCGGGGAGCTGTTTTTT.

The chain uses TRBV6-6 and TRBJ2-7, with TRBD1 identical over 8 bases. The germline gives CDR1 MNHNY, CDR2 SVGAGI (reference sequence). The ends lost 6 bases at V and 5 bases at J; junction bases unmatched: 15. This CDR3 has 16 residues. The CDR3 reads CASSRLNSGGEHEQYF. DNA for the CDR3: TGTGCCAGCAGCAGACTCAATTCAGGGGGCGAACACGAGCAGTACTTC.

The rearrangement joins TRBV6-1 to TRBJ1-4; D is ambiguous. Trimming took off 2 bases at V and 7 bases at J, with 5 bases between the two ends. This CDR3 has 12 residues. The germline V gene encodes CDR1 MNHNS and CDR2 SASEGT. CDR3 DNA: TGTGCCAGCAGTGAATATGCTGAAAAACTGTTTTTT. It encodes CASSEYAEKLFF.

This CDR3 is CASSLGKTTADNEQFF. CDR3 coding DNA: TGTGCCAGCAGCTTGGGAAAAACAACTGCTGACAATGAGCAGTTCTTC. The chain is built from TRBV5-4 and TRBJ2-1; D is unclear. V lost 0 bases, J lost 5 bases, and 15 bases lay in between. This CDR3 has 16 residues. Per germline, CDR1 SGHNT and CDR2 YYREEE (reference sequence). The full variable domain, its missing parts supplied by reference TRBV5-4 and TRBJ2-1, is ETGVTQSPTHLIKTRGQQVTLRCSSQSGHNTVSWYQQALGQGPQFIFQYYREEENGRGNFPPRFSGLQFPNYSSELNVNALELDDSALYLCASSLGKTTADNEQFFGPGTRLTVL.

The chain combines TRBV11-2 with TRBJ1-2; possible D gene TRBD1, 5 bases. Germline loops: CDR1 SGHAT, CDR2 FQNNGV. Trimming stripped 0 bases from V and 5 bases from J, with 10 bases between. This CDR3 spans 14 amino acids. For the CDR3, the DNA is TGTGCCAGCAGCTTAGAGCGGGGGTTGTATGGCTACACCTTC. It yields the protein CASSLERGLYGYTF. Combining the CDR3 with reference TRBV11-2 and TRBJ1-2 gives the whole variable domain EAGVAQSPRYKIIEKRQSVAFWCNPISGHATLYWYQQILGQGPKLLIQFQNNGVVDDSQLPKDRFSAERLKGVDSTLKIQPAKLEDSAVYLCASSLERGLYGYTFGSGTRLTVV.

This sequence joins TRBV28 and TRBJ1-2; 8 bases align to TRBD1. The CDR3 is 14 amino acids. In germline, CDR1 is MDHEN, CDR2 SYDVKM. With 8 bases clipped from V and 4 bases from J, the junction kept 9 bases outside the gene matches. CDR3 coding DNA: TGTGCCAGCCAACAGGGGGGCCGCTTCTATGGCTACACCTTC. It is translated as CASQQGGRFYGYTF.

The chain recombines TRBV6-1 with TRBJ2-7; 8 positions match TRBD1. V lost 0 bases, J lost 6 bases, and 10 bases stayed unmatched. The germline V gene has CDR1 MNHNS and CDR2 SASEGT. The CDR3 covers 16 residues. In DNA, the CDR3 is TGTGCCAGCAGTGAAGCGTCAGGACAGGGATTAGGCGAGCAGTACTTC. Translation gives CASSEASGQGLGEQYF.

This sequence joins TRBV2 and TRBJ1-5; D gene uncertain. V was trimmed by 6 bases and J by 2 bases, leaving 11 bases between them. Per the germline V gene, CDR1 is SNHLY and CDR2 is FYNNEI. The CDR3 extends over 14 amino acids. CDR3 DNA sequence: TGTGCCAGCAGCTCTACCTCGGGCAATCAGCCCCAGCATTTT. Its translation is CASSSTSGNQPQHF.

The chain uses TRBV27 and TRBJ2-1; a weak D match, TRBD2 (5 bases). Trimming removed 4 bases at V and 5 bases at J, with 15 bases between. This CDR3 contains 15 residues. Germline V gene data show CDR1 as MNHEY and CDR2 as SMNVEV (reference sequence). CDR3 loop: CASSSGLPPNNEQFF. CDR3 nucleotides: TGTGCCAGCAGTTCCGGACTTCCCCCTAACAATGAGCAGTTCTTC.

This rearrangement joins TRBV19 to TRBJ2-6; D ambiguous. V dropped 0 bases and J dropped 0 bases, with 12 bases sitting between them. Germline loops: CDR1 LNHDA, CDR2 SQIVND (reference sequence). The length of the CDR3 is 18 residues. The CDR3 protein is CASSIDPPTISGANVLTF. The CDR3 DNA is TGTGCCAGTAGTATAGATCCGCCGACGATCTCTGGGGCCAACGTCCTGACTTTC.

This chain uses TRBV6-6 with TRBJ1-1; D may be TRBD1 (6 bases). Germline lookup yields CDR1 MNHNY and CDR2 SVGAGI (reference sequence). V lost 6 bases and J 0 bases, leaving 11 bases between the germline ends. The CDR3 has 14 amino acids. CDR3: CASRTGTLNTEAFF. The CDR3 bases are TGTGCCAGCAGAACCGGGACATTGAACACTGAAGCTTTCTTT.

The V call is TRBV29-1, the J call TRBJ1-1; 8 bases line up with TRBD1. Germline V gene lookup returns CDR1 SQVTM and CDR2 ANQGSEA. V was pared by 7 bases and J by 0 bases, with 7 bases of the junction left unmatched. The CDR3 is 14 amino acids. CDR3 coding DNA: TGCAGCGCCCGAGGGACAGGCCTGAACACTGAAGCTTTCTTT. It yields the protein CSARGTGLNTEAFF.

This chain links TRBV5-5 with TRBJ2-7, with D possibly matching TRBD1 (5 bases). Per the germline V gene, CDR1 is SGHKS and CDR2 is YYEKEE (reference sequence). CDR3 size: 12 residues. V shed 3 bases and J shed 3 bases, with 7 bases lying between them. CDR3 DNA sequence: TGTGCCAGCAGCTATGACAGCTACGAGCAGTACTTC. As protein: CASSYDSYEQYF.

A single count supports this clone. The chain employs TRBV4-1 and TRBJ2-5, with a weak D call TRBD2 (6 bases). Germline CDR1 MGHRA, CDR2 YSYEKL. CDR3 length equals 15 residues. V dropped 3 bases and J dropped 5 bases, with 16 bases sitting between them. The CDR3: CASSHPGGNSETQYF. The CDR3 DNA reads TGCGCCAGCAGCCATCCTGGGGGGAATTCGGAGACCCAGTACTTC.

The J gene is TRBJ2-6, the V gene TRBV5-4, with D unresolved. Trimming removed 4 bases from V and 0 bases from J, with 5 bases in between. CDR1 SGHNT and CDR2 YYREEE come from the germline V gene (reference sequence). The CDR3 has 14 residues. The CDR3 reads CASSVDSGANVLTF. The CDR3 coding sequence is TGTGCCAGCAGCGTGGACTCTGGGGCCAACGTCCTGACTTTC.

This clone has a handful of counts. The chain employs TRBV6-5 and TRBJ2-7, with a weak D call TRBD1 (5 bases). The CDR3 contains 12 residues. V gave up 6 bases and J gave up 5 bases, with 11 bases separating them. From germline, CDR1 is MNHEY and CDR2 SVGAGI. Written as DNA, the CDR3 is TGTGCCAGCAGCCCCAAAGGGGACGAGCAGTACTTC. This translates into CASSPKGDEQYF.

V usage is TRBV7-8 and J usage is TRBJ1-5; possible D gene TRBD1, 6 bases. Germline loops: CDR1 SGHVS, CDR2 FQNEAQ. The CDR3 totals 15 residues. Trimming removed 1 base at V and 6 bases at J, with 13 bases between. CDR3 DNA sequence: TGTGCCAGCAGCTTAGAGGGGGAGGCGGGTCAGCCCCAGCATTTT. As protein: CASSLEGEAGQPQHF.

The chain uses TRBV6-1 and TRBJ1-4, with a weak D call TRBD1 (5 bases). V was cut by 3 bases and J by 7 bases, with 12 bases left in between. The germline V gene encodes CDR1 MNHNS and CDR2 SASEGT. CDR3 length equals 14 residues. The CDR3 reads CASSDRPTGEKLFF. As DNA, the CDR3 is TGTGCCAGCAGTGACAGGCCTACAGGTGAAAAACTGTTTTTT.

The gene calls are TRBV2 and TRBJ1-5, with TRBD1 matching over 8 bases. Per germline, CDR1 SNHLY and CDR2 FYNNEI. The V segment lost 6 bases and the J segment 9 bases; nucleotides outside the gene matches: 16. This CDR3 comprises 16 residues. The CDR3 region has the DNA TGTGCCAGCAGCCCTCTACCCGGACAGGGCCCGGGGCCCCAGCATTTT. Its protein product is CASSPLPGQGPGPQHF.